A selection of T cell receptor beta chains follows, all from one sample in a study of regulatory T cells in long-lasting Graves disease. TCRdb analysed the multiplex PCR reads with MiXCR anew, one entry per CDR3 protein. This table holds fewer than 650,000 distinct CDR3 sequences, roughly 15% found once. The same sample was also used in a study of T cells in Graves' hyperthyroidism and ophthalmopathy.

The sequencing used peripheral blood mononuclear cells (PBMCs), collected at new diagnosis, from a patient treated with antithyroid drugs. Receptors originate from a woman in her 30s with Graves disease. The CDR3 runs from the conserved cysteine through the conserved F or W. A D gene is named only where the DNA matches it firmly. Clone size is given for some rows only: seen once, a few or many times, or a class if the clone is expanded.

D: .; size: many; J: TRBJ2-6; V: TRBV5-1; CDR3: CASSSRQGGANVLTF; DNA: TGCGCCAGCAGCTCTCGTCAAGGTGGGGCCAACGTCCTGACTTTC
D: .; size: few; J: TRBJ2-5; V: TRBV4-1; CDR3: CASSQDQGGGRKTQYF; DNA: TGCGCCAGCAGCCAAGATCAAGGAGGGGGCAGGAAGACCCAGTACTTC
D: .; size: many; J: TRBJ1-4; V: TRBV28; CDR3: CASHGGPNEKLFF; DNA: TGTGCCAGCCATGGCGGGCCCAATGAAAAACTGTTTTTT
D: .; size: few; J: TRBJ2-2; V: TRBV9; CDR3: CASSVDRGGELFF; DNA: TGTGCCAGCAGCGTAGATCGGGGCGGGGAGCTGTTTTTT
D: .; size: few; J: TRBJ2-7; V: TRBV5-1; CDR3: CASSLGAGQYEQYF; DNA: TGCGCCAGCAGCTTGGGTGCCGGCCAGTACGAGCAGTACTTC
D: TRBD1; size: many; J: TRBJ2-1; V: TRBV28; CDR3: CASFPDAGQGDNEQFF; DNA: TGTGCCAGCTTTCCCGATGCGGGACAGGGGGACAATGAGCAGTTCTTC
D: .; size: .; J: TRBJ1-2; V: TRBV11-2; CDR3: CASSLNWQERGGYTF; DNA: TGTGCCAGCAGCTTAAATTGGCAGGAGCGTGGTGGCTACACCTTC
D: .; size: many; J: TRBJ2-3; V: TRBV29-1; CDR3: CSVDGSRGPGADTQYF; DNA: TGCAGCGTTGACGGTTCGAGGGGCCCCGGGGCAGATACGCAGTATTTT
D: .; size: many; J: TRBJ2-3; V: TRBV7-9; CDR3: CASKNTDTQYF; DNA: TGTGCCAGCAAGAACACAGATACGCAGTATTTT
D: .; size: many; J: TRBJ1-5; V: TRBV30; CDR3: CAWSVGSNQPQHF; DNA: TGTGCCTGGAGTGTTGGTAGCAATCAGCCCCAGCATTTT
D: .; size: few; J: TRBJ1-2; V: TRBV28; CDR3: CASSPDGRPGGYGYTF; DNA: TGTGCCAGCAGCCCAGATGGGAGGCCTGGTGGCTATGGCTACACCTTC
D: .; size: .; J: TRBJ2-2; V: TRBV30; CDR3: CARNRGPAPGELFF; DNA: TGTGCCAGGAATAGAGGCCCTGCCCCCGGGGAGCTGTTTTTT
D: .; size: few; J: TRBJ2-1; V: TRBV18; CDR3: CASSVTQSSYNEQFF; DNA: TGTGCCAGCTCGGTGACACAGAGCTCCTACAATGAGCAGTTCTTC
D: .; size: many; J: TRBJ1-5; V: TRBV7-2; CDR3: CASSFGRWPQHF; DNA: TGTGCCAGCAGCTTTGGTCGGTGGCCCCAGCATTTT
D: .; size: .; J: TRBJ1-2; V: TRBV27; CDR3: CASSLWEGSYGYTF; DNA: TGTGCCAGCAGTTTATGGGAGGGGTCCTATGGCTACACCTTC
D: TRBD2; size: many; J: TRBJ2-5; V: TRBV29-1; CDR3: CSVERLAGGETQYF; DNA: TGCAGCGTTGAAAGGCTAGCGGGAGGAGAGACCCAGTACTTC
D: .; size: .; J: TRBJ1-2; V: TRBV20-1; CDR3: CSSLWRGNYGYTF; DNA: .
D: .; size: many; J: TRBJ1-2; V: TRBV28; CDR3: CASSLRSVYGYTF; DNA: TGTGCCAGCAGCCTGAGATCCGTCTATGGCTACACCTTC
D: .; size: few; J: TRBJ2-3; V: TRBV30; CDR3: CAWSQRSKDTQYF; DNA: TGTGCCTGGAGTCAGCGGAGCAAAGATACGCAGTATTTT
D: TRBD2; size: many; J: TRBJ2-5; V: TRBV28; CDR3: CASSPLSSGIQETQYF; DNA: TGTGCCAGCAGCCCTCTTTCTAGCGGGATTCAAGAGACCCAGTACTTC
D: .; size: many; J: TRBJ2-2; V: TRBV5-1; CDR3: CASSSWGAVGTGELFF; DNA: TGCGCCAGCAGCTCCTGGGGGGCGGTCGGCACCGGGGAGCTGTTTTTT